A selection of T cell receptor beta chains follows, all from one sample in a study of cytomegalovirus exposure and HLA in healthy donors. Measured with immunoSEQ multiplex PCR; TCRdb has only the in-frame clones, and not every one. This table has 90,000 or so clones, 70% to 85% appearing once. Sequenced: PBMCs. These receptors were collected from a man aged 45-65 years in good health and CMV-seronegative. The CDR3 runs from the conserved cysteine through the conserved F or W. A D gene is named only where the DNA matches it firmly. Clone size is shown for a subset of rows, as once, few, many or a class of expanded clone.

j_call d_call v_call clone_size cdr3_nt cdr3_aa
TRBJ2-3 TRBD2 TRBV10-3 - TGTGCCATCAGTGCCCGACTAGCGGGAAAGACAGATACGCAGTATTTT CAISARLAGKTDTQYF
TRBJ2-3 - TRBV5-1 - TGCGCCAGCGCCGATACAGGGAAAGGAGGCACAGATACGCAGTATTTT CASADTGKGGTDTQYF
TRBJ2-2 - TRBV7-8 - TGTGCCAGCAGCTCAGGTCACCTCCTTACCACCGGGGAGCTGTTTTTT CASSSGHLLTTGELFF
TRBJ2-1 TRBD2 TRBV2 - TGTGCCAGCAGCCCGGGACTAGCGGGAGAAGAGCAGTTCTTC CASSPGLAGEEQFF
TRBJ2-1 TRBD2 TRBV4-1 - TGCGCCAGCAGCCTTGGACTAGCGGGGGAAGAGCAGTTCTTC CASSLGLAGEEQFF
TRBJ1-4 - TRBV7-9 - TGTGCCAGCAGCTTGGAGGTGGGGACTAATGAAAAACTGTTTTTT CASSLEVGTNEKLFF
TRBJ2-1 TRBD2 TRBV6-1 - TGTGCCGTTCGGACTAGCGGGATTGTGTACAATGAGCAGTTCTTC CAVRTSGIVYNEQFF
TRBJ2-3 TRBD2 TRBV6-5 - TGTGCCAGCAGTCCCCGGGACTACCTCACAGATACGCAGTATTTT CASSPRDYLTDTQYF
TRBJ1-1 - TRBV2 - TGTGCCAGCCATGGTTTAGGGGCGGCGGAAGCTTTCTTT CASHGLGAAEAFF
TRBJ1-6 - TRBV29-1 - TGCAGCGTTGCCTTAGGGGGTGCGAATTCACCCCTCCACTTT CSVALGGANSPLHF
TRBJ1-1 - TRBV28 - TGTGCCAGCAGTTTACAGGACAGCCTCAACACTGAAGCTTTCTTT CASSLQDSLNTEAFF
TRBJ2-1 - TRBV6-5 once TGTGCCAGCAGAAGAAGGGGTGAGCAGTTCTTC CASRRRGEQFF
TRBJ2-3 - TRBV7-9 - TGTGCCAGCGGCCGGGACTCTGGTGTAGATACGCAGTATTTT CASGRDSGVDTQYF
TRBJ2-3 TRBD2 TRBV29-1 - TGCAGCGTTGTTGGACTAGCGGGGTACACAGATACGCAGTATTTT CSVVGLAGYTDTQYF
TRBJ1-1 - TRBV7-9 - TGTGCCACCTTTCGGGGGAATGAAGCTTTCTTT CATFRGNEAFF
TRBJ1-2 TRBD1 TRBV5-1 - TGCGCCAGCAGCTTCGACAGGGTGGATGGCTACACCTTC CASSFDRVDGYTF
TRBJ1-1 TRBD1 TRBV29-1 - TGCAGCGTTGAAGTGGGACAGGGGGCTGGTGAAGCTTTCTTT CSVEVGQGAGEAFF
TRBJ2-3 TRBD2 TRBV18 - TGTGCCAGCTCACCACCTAGCGGGAGGGGCGGAGATACGCAGTATTTT CASSPPSGRGGDTQYF
TRBJ2-7 - TRBV19 few TGTGCCAGTACCACCGCTTACGGGGGAGTGGGGAACGAGCAGTACTTC CASTTAYGGVGNEQYF
TRBJ1-5 TRBD1 TRBV15 - TGTGCCACCAGCAGAGTATCTACAGGGGATCAGCCCCAGCATTTT CATSRVSTGDQPQHF
TRBJ2-1 TRBD1 TRBV7-9 - TGTGCCAGCAGCTCCTGGGGACAGGTGAGCTCCTACAATGAGCAGTTCTTC CASSSWGQVSSYNEQFF
TRBJ2-5 TRBD2 TRBV28 - TGTGCCAGCAGTGCGCCCGGGACTAGCGGGAGGGAAGAGACCCAGTACTTC CASSAPGTSGREETQYF
TRBJ2-7 TRBD1 TRBV6-5 - TGTGCCAGCAGGGACAGGGGGCGTGAGCAGTACTTC CASRDRGREQYF
TRBJ1-1 - TRBV28 - TGTGCCACCGGGACACCGAACACTGAAGCTTTCTTT CATGTPNTEAFF
TRBJ2-5 - TRBV28 - TGTGCCAGCAGTATCACAGGGGTACGGGAGCAGTACTTC CASSITGVREQYF
TRBJ1-4 TRBD1 TRBV28 - TGTGCCAGCAGTTTAACAGGGGGGGATGAAAAACTGTTTTTT CASSLTGGDEKLFF
TRBJ2-5 - TRBV28 - TGTGCCAGCAGTCCCACCCCCTTAGCGGAAGAGACCCAGTACTTC CASSPTPLAEETQYF
TRBJ1-4 - TRBV2 few TGTGCCAGCAGTGACGGGGGGGCGCATGAAAAACTGTTTTTT CASSDGGAHEKLFF
TRBJ2-3 - TRBV21-1 - TGTGCCAGCAGCAAAAGGGACAACACAGATACGCAGTATTTT CASSKRDNTDTQYF
TRBJ2-7 TRBD2 TRBV30 once TGTGCGATCTGGCCTAGCGGACTCTACGAGCAGTACTTC CAIWPSGLYEQYF
TRBJ2-3 TRBD2 TRBV25-1 few TGTGCCTGGCCTTCCCCCGGGACTAGCGGGAAGCGGGATACGCAGTATTTT CAWPSPGTSGKRDTQYF
TRBJ1-2 - TRBV5-1 - TGCGCCAGCAGTCCCGGGCCGGACCGGGGTGGCTACACCTTC CASSPGPDRGGYTF
TRBJ2-5 - TRBV19 - TGTGCCAGTAGCACGGGGGACGCTGAAGAGACCCAGTACTTC CASSTGDAEETQYF
TRBJ2-3 - TRBV5-1 - TGCGCCAGCGCGACTGGGCAGGGCCCATACACAGATACGCAGTATTTT CASATGQGPYTDTQYF
TRBJ1-3 TRBD1 TRBV29-1 - TGCAGCGTTGATAGTAGCAGGGGGAACTCTGGAAACACCATATATTTT CSVDSSRGNSGNTIYF
TRBJ1-1 - TRBV29-1 - TGCAGCGTTGGGGAGGTGGCGGGCACTGAAGCTTTCTTT CSVGEVAGTEAFF
TRBJ2-7 TRBD2 TRBV6-1 - TGTGCCAGCAGGCCTAGCGGGAGTAACGAGCAGTACTTC CASRPSGSNEQYF
TRBJ2-7 - TRBV7-9 - TGTGCCAGCCAGGGGAGCTCCTACGAGCAGTACTTC CASQGSSYEQYF
TRBJ1-1 TRBD1 TRBV6-1 - TGTGCCAGCCGAACTAGGGGGCGGACTGAAGCTTTCTTT CASRTRGRTEAFF
TRBJ2-1 - TRBV27 many TGTGCCAGCAGTCCCCTGTCCTCCTACAATGAGCAGTTCTTC CASSPLSSYNEQFF
TRBJ2-1 - TRBV15 - TGTGCCACCAGCAGAGAGGACAGAGGCCATGAGCAGTTCTTC CATSREDRGHEQFF